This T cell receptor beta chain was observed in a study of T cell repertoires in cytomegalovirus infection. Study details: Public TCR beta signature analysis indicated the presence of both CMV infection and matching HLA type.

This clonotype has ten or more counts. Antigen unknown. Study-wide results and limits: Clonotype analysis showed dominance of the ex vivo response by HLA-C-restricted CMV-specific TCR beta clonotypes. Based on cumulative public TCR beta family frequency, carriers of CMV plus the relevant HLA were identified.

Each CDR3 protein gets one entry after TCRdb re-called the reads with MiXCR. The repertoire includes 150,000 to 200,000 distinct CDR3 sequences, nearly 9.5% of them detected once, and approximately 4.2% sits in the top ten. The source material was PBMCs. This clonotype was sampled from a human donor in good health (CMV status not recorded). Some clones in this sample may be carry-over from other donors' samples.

The CDR3 region is CASSSHGREQYF. The CDR3 coding sequence is TGTGCCAGCAGCTCGCACGGGAGAGAGCAGTACTTC. V is TRBV11-2 and J is TRBJ2-7, with D possibly matching TRBD2 (6 bases). This CDR3 contains 12 residues. Trimming pared 4 bases from V and 7 bases from J, leaving 11 bases between. The germline gives CDR1 SGHAT, CDR2 FQNNGV.